The rows below give T cell receptor beta chains drawn from one sample of a study of blood T cell repertoires in COVID-19. Produced via immunoSEQ multiplex PCR; TCRdb's table is partial and in-frame only. The table lists 150,000 to 180,000 clones, 91% of them singletons, with 0.5% to 0.6% in the top ten. Material: peripheral blood. Receptors originate from a man aged 50 to 60 with acute or convalescent COVID-19. Each CDR3 is given with its conserved first and last residue. A D gene is named only where the DNA matches it firmly. Clone sizes are given selectively: once, few, many, or a class where the clone is expanded.

clone_size: .; j_call: TRBJ2-5; v_call: TRBV18; d_call: .; cdr3_nt: TGTGCCAGCTCACCATACTTAGAAGAGACCCAGTACTTC; cdr3_aa: CASSPYLEETQYF
clone_size: .; j_call: TRBJ1-2; v_call: TRBV15; d_call: .; cdr3_nt: TGTGCCACCAGCAGAGATGGGAGGGGCGGCTACACCTTC; cdr3_aa: CATSRDGRGGYTF
clone_size: .; j_call: TRBJ1-4; v_call: TRBV9; d_call: .; cdr3_nt: TGTGCCAGCAGCGTTGGGGCGGCCACTAATGAAAAACTGTTTTTT; cdr3_aa: CASSVGAATNEKLFF
clone_size: .; j_call: TRBJ2-1; v_call: TRBV4-1; d_call: TRBD1; cdr3_nt: TGCGCCAGCAGCCAAGAGGGGACAGGGGGTCGGGAGCAGTTCTTC; cdr3_aa: CASSQEGTGGREQFF
clone_size: once; j_call: TRBJ2-3; v_call: TRBV18; d_call: .; cdr3_nt: TGTGCCAGCTCACTCAGGGTCCTCACAGATACGCAGTATTTT; cdr3_aa: CASSLRVLTDTQYF
clone_size: .; j_call: TRBJ2-1; v_call: TRBV18; d_call: TRBD1; cdr3_nt: TGTGCCAGCTCACCTGGGACAGGGACTATGTACAATGAGCAGTTCTTC; cdr3_aa: CASSPGTGTMYNEQFF
clone_size: .; j_call: TRBJ2-5; v_call: TRBV19; d_call: .; cdr3_nt: TGTGCCAGTAGTCAGGGGTTCCAAGAGACCCAGTACTTC; cdr3_aa: CASSQGFQETQYF
clone_size: once; j_call: TRBJ1-1; v_call: TRBV27; d_call: .; cdr3_nt: TGTGCCAGCACTCCTTATTATCTTGGAGGTCTGAACACTGAAGCTTTCTTT; cdr3_aa: CASTPYYLGGLNTEAFF
clone_size: once; j_call: TRBJ2-2; v_call: TRBV30; d_call: .; cdr3_nt: TGTGCCTGGAGGCGCGGAACCGGGACTTTCACCGGGGAGCTGTTTTTT; cdr3_aa: CAWRRGTGTFTGELFF
clone_size: .; j_call: TRBJ2-7; v_call: TRBV25-1; d_call: .; cdr3_nt: TGTGCCAGCAGTGAATATGGAGGGGACGAGCAGTACTTC; cdr3_aa: CASSEYGGDEQYF
clone_size: .; j_call: TRBJ2-5; v_call: TRBV2; d_call: .; cdr3_nt: TGTGCCAGCAGTCTTAGCGTTTTGGAGACCCAGTACTTC; cdr3_aa: CASSLSVLETQYF
clone_size: .; j_call: TRBJ2-3; v_call: TRBV14; d_call: .; cdr3_nt: TGTGCCAGCAGCCCAACCGGGGATACGCAGTATTTT; cdr3_aa: CASSPTGDTQYF
clone_size: .; j_call: TRBJ2-5; v_call: TRBV28; d_call: TRBD1; cdr3_nt: TGTGCCAGCAGTTCACCCCGGGACAGGGTGTGGGAGACCCAGTACTTC; cdr3_aa: CASSSPRDRVWETQYF
clone_size: once; j_call: TRBJ2-7; v_call: TRBV20-1; d_call: .; cdr3_nt: TGCAGTGCTACCAGCGGCCACGAGCAGTACTTC; cdr3_aa: CSATSGHEQYF
clone_size: .; j_call: TRBJ1-2; v_call: TRBV10-3; d_call: .; cdr3_nt: TGTGCCATCAGTGGCAGCGGTGGCTACACCTTC; cdr3_aa: CAISGSGGYTF
clone_size: once; j_call: TRBJ2-1; v_call: TRBV29-1; d_call: TRBD2; cdr3_nt: TGCAGCGTTGATCTACTAGCGGGAGGTGTCAATGAGCAGTTCTTC; cdr3_aa: CSVDLLAGGVNEQFF
clone_size: .; j_call: TRBJ1-4; v_call: TRBV9; d_call: .; cdr3_nt: TGTGCCAGCAGCTCCCGGCCGGGTGCAACTAATGAAAAACTGTTTTTT; cdr3_aa: CASSSRPGATNEKLFF
clone_size: .; j_call: TRBJ1-2; v_call: TRBV28; d_call: .; cdr3_nt: TGTGCCAGCACCTCCGTCCTTTATGGCTACACCTTC; cdr3_aa: CASTSVLYGYTF
clone_size: .; j_call: TRBJ1-2; v_call: TRBV3-1/TRBV3-2; d_call: TRBD1; cdr3_nt: TGTGCCAGCAGCCAAGATGACAGGGAAGCCTACGGCTACACCTTC; cdr3_aa: CASSQDDREAYGYTF
clone_size: .; j_call: TRBJ2-2; v_call: TRBV5-1; d_call: .; cdr3_nt: TGCGCCAGCAGTCGGGACATGGACACCGGGGAGCTGTTTTTT; cdr3_aa: CASSRDMDTGELFF
clone_size: .; j_call: TRBJ2-7; v_call: TRBV19; d_call: TRBD2; cdr3_nt: TGTGCCAGTAGTTCTAGCGGGAGTCCTTACGAGCAGTACTTC; cdr3_aa: CASSSSGSPYEQYF
clone_size: once; j_call: TRBJ2-1; v_call: TRBV3-1/TRBV3-2; d_call: TRBD2; cdr3_nt: TGTGCCAGCAGCCTTAGCGGGCCTTACAATGAGCAGTTCTTC; cdr3_aa: CASSLSGPYNEQFF
clone_size: .; j_call: TRBJ2-1; v_call: TRBV2; d_call: .; cdr3_nt: TGTGCCAGCAGCGATCGATTCGGGCAGTTCTTC; cdr3_aa: CASSDRFGQFF
clone_size: .; j_call: TRBJ1-1; v_call: TRBV7-9; d_call: .; cdr3_nt: TGTGCCAGCAGTTCCGGAGGGGAGCCAAACACTGAAGCTTTCTTT; cdr3_aa: CASSSGGEPNTEAFF
clone_size: .; j_call: TRBJ1-3; v_call: TRBV25-1; d_call: TRBD1; cdr3_nt: TGTGCCAGCCGGACAGGGGGACCTGGAAACACCATATATTTT; cdr3_aa: CASRTGGPGNTIYF
clone_size: .; j_call: TRBJ1-3; v_call: TRBV19; d_call: .; cdr3_nt: TGTGCCAGTAAGGTGGGTGCGGCAAGCTCTGGAAACACCATATATTTT; cdr3_aa: CASKVGAASSGNTIYF
clone_size: .; j_call: TRBJ1-3; v_call: TRBV3-1/TRBV3-2; d_call: .; cdr3_nt: TGTGCCAGCAGCCAAGTGGGGGGAATACTCTCTGGAAACACCATATATTTT; cdr3_aa: CASSQVGGILSGNTIYF
clone_size: .; j_call: TRBJ2-5; v_call: TRBV5-1; d_call: TRBD2; cdr3_nt: TGCGCCAGCAGCTTACTCGCGGGAGTAGAGACCCAGTACTTC; cdr3_aa: CASSLLAGVETQYF
clone_size: .; j_call: TRBJ2-2; v_call: TRBV5-1; d_call: .; cdr3_nt: TGCGCCAGTATCATGGAGACCATCAACACCGGGGAGCTGTTTTTT; cdr3_aa: CASIMETINTGELFF
clone_size: .; j_call: TRBJ2-2; v_call: TRBV19; d_call: .; cdr3_nt: TGTGCCAGTAGGGACTACCCCGCGAACACCGGGGAGCTGTTTTTT; cdr3_aa: CASRDYPANTGELFF
clone_size: .; j_call: TRBJ2-3; v_call: TRBV3-1/TRBV3-2; d_call: TRBD2; cdr3_nt: TGTGCCAGCAGCCGCGCCGCTAGCGGAGGTTCAGATACGCAGTATTTT; cdr3_aa: CASSRAASGGSDTQYF
clone_size: .; j_call: TRBJ1-6; v_call: TRBV6-5; d_call: TRBD1; cdr3_nt: TGTGCCAGCACCTCCCAGGGGGCCAATTCACCCCTCCACTTT; cdr3_aa: CASTSQGANSPLHF
clone_size: .; j_call: TRBJ1-2; v_call: TRBV12-3/TRBV12-4; d_call: .; cdr3_nt: TGTGCCAGCAGCCTAAGCCCGGGTGGCTACACCTTC; cdr3_aa: CASSLSPGGYTF
clone_size: .; j_call: TRBJ2-5; v_call: TRBV28; d_call: .; cdr3_nt: TGTGCCAGCAGTCCAGGGTTGAGGGAGACCCAGTACTTC; cdr3_aa: CASSPGLRETQYF
clone_size: .; j_call: TRBJ2-3; v_call: TRBV3-1/TRBV3-2; d_call: TRBD1; cdr3_nt: TGTGCCAGCAGCAGACGGACAGGGGGCACAGATACGCAGTATTTT; cdr3_aa: CASSRRTGGTDTQYF
clone_size: .; j_call: TRBJ2-5; v_call: TRBV4-2; d_call: .; cdr3_nt: TGTGCCAGCAGTTGGGGCTGGGACACACAAGAGACCCAGTACTTC; cdr3_aa: CASSWGWDTQETQYF
clone_size: .; j_call: TRBJ1-6; v_call: TRBV19; d_call: TRBD1; cdr3_nt: TGTGCCAGTAGCACGACAGGGCAGAATTCACCCCTCCACTTT; cdr3_aa: CASSTTGQNSPLHF
clone_size: .; j_call: TRBJ1-2; v_call: TRBV1; d_call: .; cdr3_nt: TGCACCAGCAGCCAAAACGGAAGTCGAGACAGGGAGGCGACTCTAGACTATGGCTACACCTTC; cdr3_aa: CTSSQNGSRDREATLDYGYTF
clone_size: .; j_call: TRBJ2-1; v_call: TRBV7-9; d_call: TRBD2; cdr3_nt: TGTGCCAGCAGCCCCGGGACTAGTCTCTACAATGAGCAGTTCTTC; cdr3_aa: CASSPGTSLYNEQFF
clone_size: .; j_call: TRBJ2-2; v_call: TRBV7-8; d_call: .; cdr3_nt: TGTGCCAGCAGCTTAGTAGGAGTAGCCGGGGAGCTGTTTTTT; cdr3_aa: CASSLVGVAGELFF
clone_size: .; j_call: TRBJ2-7; v_call: TRBV10-3; d_call: TRBD2; cdr3_nt: TGTGCCATCAGAAGCGGGAGTTCCTACGAGCAGTACTTC; cdr3_aa: CAIRSGSSYEQYF
clone_size: .; j_call: TRBJ1-2; v_call: TRBV28; d_call: TRBD1; cdr3_nt: TGTGCCAGCAGTTTCCGGACAGGGTGGGGCTACACCTTC; cdr3_aa: CASSFRTGWGYTF
clone_size: .; j_call: TRBJ1-6; v_call: TRBV11-2; d_call: .; cdr3_nt: TGTGCCAGCAGCTTAGAACAGGGCGCCAGACACTTT; cdr3_aa: CASSLEQGARHF
clone_size: .; j_call: TRBJ2-7; v_call: TRBV10-3; d_call: .; cdr3_nt: TGTGCCATCAGTGGAGGGACAACAGGGCGTCGGTACGAGCAGTACTTC; cdr3_aa: CAISGGTTGRRYEQYF
clone_size: .; j_call: TRBJ2-3; v_call: TRBV27; d_call: .; cdr3_nt: TGTGCCAGCAGTTTACGGTCGATCGTGGGCCATGGGGCAAATACGCAGTATTTT; cdr3_aa: CASSLRSIVGHGANTQYF
clone_size: .; j_call: TRBJ2-1; v_call: TRBV19; d_call: TRBD2; cdr3_nt: TGTGCCAGTACCCTTATATGGGGACTAGCGGGAGATGAGCAGTTCTTC; cdr3_aa: CASTLIWGLAGDEQFF
clone_size: once; j_call: TRBJ1-5; v_call: TRBV6-5; d_call: .; cdr3_nt: TGTGCCAGCAGCCGTGAGGGAAGCAATCAGCCCCAGCATTTT; cdr3_aa: CASSREGSNQPQHF
clone_size: .; j_call: TRBJ1-2; v_call: TRBV2; d_call: TRBD1; cdr3_nt: TGTGCCAGCAGGGGACAGGATTCTAACTATGGCTACACCTTC; cdr3_aa: CASRGQDSNYGYTF
clone_size: .; j_call: TRBJ2-5; v_call: TRBV28; d_call: TRBD2; cdr3_nt: TGTGCCAGCAGCTTAGGCGGGAGGATCCAAGAGACCCAGTACTTC; cdr3_aa: CASSLGGRIQETQYF
clone_size: .; j_call: TRBJ2-2; v_call: TRBV7-9; d_call: .; cdr3_nt: TGTGCCAGCAGCTTAGAGGGGAAGGGGGAGCTGTTTTTT; cdr3_aa: CASSLEGKGELFF
clone_size: .; j_call: TRBJ2-1; v_call: TRBV10-3; d_call: .; cdr3_nt: TGTGCCATCAGTGAGGGCGGGGACAATGAGCAGTTCTTC; cdr3_aa: CAISEGGDNEQFF
clone_size: .; j_call: TRBJ2-2; v_call: TRBV7-3; d_call: .; cdr3_nt: TGTGCCAGCAGCTCAATGGCTACGGGGACCGGGGAGCTGTTTTTT; cdr3_aa: CASSSMATGTGELFF
clone_size: .; j_call: TRBJ1-1; v_call: TRBV14; d_call: .; cdr3_nt: TGTGCCAGCAGCCATCAGGGGAGGAACACTGAAGCTTTCTTT; cdr3_aa: CASSHQGRNTEAFF
clone_size: .; j_call: TRBJ1-4; v_call: TRBV19; d_call: .; cdr3_nt: TGTGCCAGTAGTATAGTCACATCTAATGAAAAACTGTTTTTT; cdr3_aa: CASSIVTSNEKLFF
clone_size: once; j_call: TRBJ2-7; v_call: TRBV29-1; d_call: .; cdr3_nt: TGCAGCGTTGAACAGGGTCCCTACGAGCAGTACTTC; cdr3_aa: CSVEQGPYEQYF
clone_size: once; j_call: TRBJ2-2; v_call: TRBV7-9; d_call: TRBD1; cdr3_nt: TGTGCCAGCAGCTTGGTACAGGGGCCCGGGGAGCTGTTTTTT; cdr3_aa: CASSLVQGPGELFF
clone_size: .; j_call: TRBJ2-7; v_call: TRBV11-1; d_call: .; cdr3_nt: TGTGCCAGCAGCGTATCCCAGTACGAGCAGTACTTC; cdr3_aa: CASSVSQYEQYF